This T cell receptor beta chain was captured in a study of shared clonotypes between healthy human individuals. CDR1 and CDR2 (germline): SGHRS, YFSETQ. This CDR3 is built from 16 residues. Between the trimmed V and J ends, which lost 4 bases and 0 bases, there was a span of 17 bases. Only in-frame clones appear in the TCRdb table, and some are missing; sequencing was by immunoSEQ multiplex PCR. There are roughly 1.4 million clones in the sample; approximately 98.5% occur only once, and 0.36% lies in the top ten. The sequenced sample consisted of naive CD4+ T cells sorted from blood. Subset here: CD45RA+ positively selected. The sequence derives from a young man in good health. The chain carries TRBV5-1 and TRBJ2-7; D may be TRBD2 (5 bases). Here the CDR3 reads CASSIQPGILSYEQYF. The CDR3 coding sequence is TGCGCCAGCAGCATCCAACCCGGGATCCTCTCCTACGAGCAGTACTTC.